A selection of T cell receptor beta chains follows, all from one sample in a study of PD-1 blockade in classical Hodgkin lymphoma. The protocol was immunoSEQ multiplex PCR, while the TCRdb copy is restricted to in-frame clones and leaves out a portion. The sample shows some 100,000 clones, around 90% of them seen only once. The input for sequencing was peripheral blood mononuclear cells (PBMCs), taken at baseline. The receptors shown here come from a human donor with classical Hodgkin lymphoma. The CDR3 runs from the conserved cysteine through the conserved F or W. The D gene is left open where the match is weak. Size tells how often a clone was seen (once, few, many) or the class of an expanded clone, and some rows leave it out.

j_call: TRBJ2-5
clone_size: NA
v_call: TRBV29-1
d_call: TRBD2
cdr3_nt: TGCAGCGTTGAGGGACTAGCGGGAGGAAGCCAAGAGACCCAGTACTTC
cdr3_aa: CSVEGLAGGSQETQYF

j_call: TRBJ2-1
clone_size: NA
v_call: TRBV11-2
d_call: NA
cdr3_nt: TGTGCCAGCAGCCAGCCCTGGGGGTATGAGCAGTTCTTC
cdr3_aa: CASSQPWGYEQFF

j_call: TRBJ2-1
clone_size: NA
v_call: TRBV14
d_call: TRBD2
cdr3_nt: TGTGCCAGCAGCCACCATAGCGGGAGCTCCTACAATGAGCAGTTCTTC
cdr3_aa: CASSHHSGSSYNEQFF

j_call: TRBJ1-2
clone_size: NA
v_call: TRBV5-1
d_call: NA
cdr3_nt: TGCGCCAGCAGTGATGGGAGTTATGGCTACACCTTC
cdr3_aa: CASSDGSYGYTF

j_call: TRBJ2-7
clone_size: NA
v_call: TRBV6-1
d_call: NA
cdr3_nt: TGTGCCAGCAACCGGCCCCCGGGCGAGCAGTACTTC
cdr3_aa: CASNRPPGEQYF

j_call: TRBJ2-1
clone_size: NA
v_call: TRBV7-3
d_call: NA
cdr3_nt: TGTGCCAGCAGCTTAAGGTTGAAGGAGAGCCGTGAGCAGTTCTTC
cdr3_aa: CASSLRLKESREQFF

j_call: TRBJ1-5
clone_size: NA
v_call: TRBV27
d_call: NA
cdr3_nt: TGTGCCAGCAGCCCCGCCGGTTCGAAGTCGGAGCCCCAGCATTTT
cdr3_aa: CASSPAGSKSEPQHF

j_call: TRBJ2-7
clone_size: NA
v_call: TRBV19
d_call: NA
cdr3_nt: TGTGCCAGTAGTATACGGGGGGCCGAGTACGAGCAGTACTTC
cdr3_aa: CASSIRGAEYEQYF

j_call: TRBJ1-2
clone_size: NA
v_call: TRBV27
d_call: TRBD1
cdr3_nt: TGTGCCAGCGGACAGGGGGCGCGAGATGGCTACACCTTC
cdr3_aa: CASGQGARDGYTF

j_call: TRBJ2-3
clone_size: NA
v_call: TRBV28
d_call: NA
cdr3_nt: TGTGCCATCTGGGGGGGACAAGCCACAGATACGCAGTATTTT
cdr3_aa: CAIWGGQATDTQYF

j_call: TRBJ1-2
clone_size: few
v_call: TRBV18
d_call: NA
cdr3_nt: TGTGCCAGCTCACCATTTCCGATAAAACAGGACCCCCTCGAACACACCTTC
cdr3_aa: CASSPFPIKQDPLEHTF

j_call: TRBJ1-5
clone_size: NA
v_call: TRBV21-1
d_call: NA
cdr3_nt: TGTGCCAGCAGCAAGTTTACAGGGGGGTTCGATCAGCCCCAGCATTTT
cdr3_aa: CASSKFTGGFDQPQHF

j_call: TRBJ1-1
clone_size: few
v_call: TRBV5-1
d_call: NA
cdr3_nt: TGCGCCAGCAGCTTGGTGGTGGGCATGAACACTGAAGCTTTCTTT
cdr3_aa: CASSLVVGMNTEAFF

j_call: TRBJ1-2
clone_size: NA
v_call: TRBV6-5
d_call: TRBD1
cdr3_nt: TGTGCCAGCACCCGACAGGGCTCCAACTATGGCTACACCTTC
cdr3_aa: CASTRQGSNYGYTF

j_call: TRBJ2-1
clone_size: NA
v_call: TRBV30
d_call: NA
cdr3_nt: TGTGCCTGGAGTGTATCCCGAGTAACCGATGAGCAGTTCTTC
cdr3_aa: CAWSVSRVTDEQFF

j_call: TRBJ2-7
clone_size: NA
v_call: TRBV28
d_call: TRBD2
cdr3_nt: TGTGCCAGCAGCTCTCCGGGGGGACCCTCCTACGAGCAGTACTTC
cdr3_aa: CASSSPGGPSYEQYF

j_call: TRBJ1-1
clone_size: NA
v_call: TRBV5-6
d_call: NA
cdr3_nt: TGTGCCAGCAGCTTACGAGTTCGAGGCGCTGAAGCTTTCTTT
cdr3_aa: CASSLRVRGAEAFF

j_call: TRBJ2-7
clone_size: NA
v_call: TRBV27
d_call: NA
cdr3_nt: TGTGCCAGCAGTTTATCCGGGAGAGGCTACGAGCAGTACTTC
cdr3_aa: CASSLSGRGYEQYF

j_call: TRBJ1-2
clone_size: few
v_call: TRBV21-1
d_call: NA
cdr3_nt: TGTGCCAGCAGCAATCCGGCGCAGGCGAACTATGGCTACACCTTC
cdr3_aa: CASSNPAQANYGYTF

j_call: TRBJ2-3
clone_size: once
v_call: TRBV7-7
d_call: TRBD1
cdr3_nt: TGTGCTAGCAGCTTAGGGGACAGGGTCACAGATACGCAGTATTTT
cdr3_aa: CASSLGDRVTDTQYF

j_call: TRBJ2-7
clone_size: NA
v_call: TRBV10-3
d_call: TRBD2
cdr3_nt: TGTGCCATCCGGGGGGGGAGTCGGGCCGAGCAGTACTTC
cdr3_aa: CAIRGGSRAEQYF

j_call: TRBJ1-5
clone_size: NA
v_call: TRBV18
d_call: TRBD1
cdr3_nt: TGTGCCAGCTCGGGACAGGCCCACAATCAGCCCCAGCATTTT
cdr3_aa: CASSGQAHNQPQHF

j_call: TRBJ2-2
clone_size: NA
v_call: TRBV19
d_call: TRBD1
cdr3_nt: TGTGCCAGTAGTATTACAGGGGGCACCGGGGAGCTGTTTTTT
cdr3_aa: CASSITGGTGELFF

j_call: TRBJ2-6
clone_size: NA
v_call: TRBV18
d_call: TRBD1
cdr3_nt: TGTGCCAGCTCACGCCAAGGGGGCGACTCTGGGGCCAACGTCCTGACTTTC
cdr3_aa: CASSRQGGDSGANVLTF

j_call: TRBJ2-1
clone_size: NA
v_call: TRBV4-1
d_call: NA
cdr3_nt: TGCGCCAGCAGCCAAGTCAATATACTGGAGTACAATGAGCAGTTCTTC
cdr3_aa: CASSQVNILEYNEQFF

j_call: TRBJ2-7
clone_size: NA
v_call: TRBV12-2
d_call: NA
cdr3_nt: TGTGCAAGTCGCTTAGCGTTACCGGACGCCTCCTACGAGCAGTACTTC
cdr3_aa: CASRLALPDASYEQYF

j_call: TRBJ2-1
clone_size: once
v_call: TRBV2
d_call: TRBD1
cdr3_nt: TGTGCCAGCGGGACAGAGTTATACAATGAGCAGTTCTTC
cdr3_aa: CASGTELYNEQFF

j_call: TRBJ2-1
clone_size: NA
v_call: TRBV6-1
d_call: TRBD2
cdr3_nt: TGTGCCAGCAGTGAAGCAGGGACTACCTACGCCAATGAGCAGTTCTTC
cdr3_aa: CASSEAGTTYANEQFF

j_call: TRBJ2-1
clone_size: NA
v_call: TRBV5-1
d_call: NA
cdr3_nt: TGCGCCAGCAGCCCGGCGGTGACCCCCGCCTACAATGAGCAGTTCTTC
cdr3_aa: CASSPAVTPAYNEQFF

j_call: TRBJ2-3
clone_size: medium-sized
v_call: TRBV14
d_call: NA
cdr3_nt: TGTGCCAGCAGCCAAGTCCCGGGCGGTACGCAGTATTTT
cdr3_aa: CASSQVPGGTQYF

j_call: TRBJ2-7
clone_size: NA
v_call: TRBV27
d_call: TRBD2
cdr3_nt: TGTGCCAGCAGTTCAATGACTAGCGGGCTCTACGAGCAGTACTTC
cdr3_aa: CASSSMTSGLYEQYF

j_call: TRBJ2-6
clone_size: once
v_call: TRBV29-1
d_call: NA
cdr3_nt: TGCAGCGTTGAATGGTTAGCTGGGGCCAACGTCCTGACTTTC
cdr3_aa: CSVEWLAGANVLTF

j_call: TRBJ2-7
clone_size: NA
v_call: TRBV4-1
d_call: TRBD1
cdr3_nt: TGCGCCAGCAGCCAGGGGGCCGCCGGGACAGGACCCTACGAGCAGTACTTC
cdr3_aa: CASSQGAAGTGPYEQYF

j_call: TRBJ2-5
clone_size: NA
v_call: TRBV7-2
d_call: NA
cdr3_nt: TGTGCCAGCAGTTTAGCACTAGCCGGAGAGACCCAGTACTTC
cdr3_aa: CASSLALAGETQYF

j_call: TRBJ1-2
clone_size: NA
v_call: TRBV25-1
d_call: NA
cdr3_nt: TGTGCCAGCAGTGGGTCGGCGACCGGCTACACCTTC
cdr3_aa: CASSGSATGYTF

j_call: TRBJ2-5
clone_size: NA
v_call: TRBV5-8
d_call: TRBD1
cdr3_nt: TGTGCCAGCAGTATGGGACAGGGAGGGCAAGAGACCCAGTACTTC
cdr3_aa: CASSMGQGGQETQYF

j_call: TRBJ1-2
clone_size: NA
v_call: TRBV6-1
d_call: TRBD1
cdr3_nt: TGTGCCAGCAGTGGGACCGGGACAGAATTCCGCTATGGCTACACCTTC
cdr3_aa: CASSGTGTEFRYGYTF

j_call: TRBJ1-1
clone_size: NA
v_call: TRBV7-2
d_call: NA
cdr3_nt: TGTGCCAGCAGCTTAGGTGGGGGGCGGAACACTGAAGCTTTCTTT
cdr3_aa: CASSLGGGRNTEAFF

j_call: TRBJ2-1
clone_size: NA
v_call: TRBV27
d_call: NA
cdr3_nt: TGTGCCAGCAGTCACCCCTACGGGGGATATGAGCAGTTCTTC
cdr3_aa: CASSHPYGGYEQFF

j_call: TRBJ1-2
clone_size: NA
v_call: TRBV4-1
d_call: NA
cdr3_nt: TGCGCCAGCAGCCACCCGGGACGGGACTATGGCTACACCTTC
cdr3_aa: CASSHPGRDYGYTF

j_call: TRBJ2-1
clone_size: NA
v_call: TRBV6-5
d_call: NA
cdr3_nt: TGTGCCAGCAGTTACTCCTCTCCCCATACGGGTGAGCAGTTCTTC
cdr3_aa: CASSYSSPHTGEQFF

j_call: TRBJ2-7
clone_size: NA
v_call: TRBV19
d_call: NA
cdr3_nt: TGTGCCAGTAGCTTGCAGCACCTGGGCGAGCAGTACTTC
cdr3_aa: CASSLQHLGEQYF

j_call: TRBJ2-1
clone_size: NA
v_call: TRBV5-1
d_call: TRBD2
cdr3_nt: TGCGCCAGCAGCTTGTCCGGGAGGGCGAATGAGCAGTTCTTC
cdr3_aa: CASSLSGRANEQFF

j_call: TRBJ1-1
clone_size: NA
v_call: TRBV2
d_call: NA
cdr3_nt: TGTGCCAGTCCACAATACACTGAAGCTTTCTTT
cdr3_aa: CASPQYTEAFF

j_call: TRBJ1-1
clone_size: NA
v_call: TRBV15
d_call: NA
cdr3_nt: TGTGCCACCAGCAGAGATGGGGCAGCCATGGAGACTGAAGCTTTCTTT
cdr3_aa: CATSRDGAAMETEAFF

j_call: TRBJ2-3
clone_size: NA
v_call: TRBV5-1
d_call: TRBD2
cdr3_nt: TGCGCCAGCAGCACCACACTAGCGGGAGTCAATACGCAGTATTTT
cdr3_aa: CASSTTLAGVNTQYF

j_call: TRBJ1-2
clone_size: NA
v_call: TRBV28
d_call: NA
cdr3_nt: TGTGCCAGCAGTCGACAGTGGTTGTGGGAAAGCCTTAACTATGGCTACACCTTC
cdr3_aa: CASSRQWLWESLNYGYTF

j_call: TRBJ2-7
clone_size: NA
v_call: TRBV7-9
d_call: TRBD1
cdr3_nt: TGTGCCAGCAGATCAGACAGGGCCCCCTACGAGCAGTACTTC
cdr3_aa: CASRSDRAPYEQYF

j_call: TRBJ1-1
clone_size: NA
v_call: TRBV19
d_call: NA
cdr3_nt: TGTGCCAGTAGTATAGACGGTGGCAACACTGAAGCTTTCTTT
cdr3_aa: CASSIDGGNTEAFF

j_call: TRBJ1-2
clone_size: NA
v_call: TRBV5-1
d_call: NA
cdr3_nt: TGCGCCAGCAGACCCTCAGGGGCTAACTATGGCTACACCTTC
cdr3_aa: CASRPSGANYGYTF